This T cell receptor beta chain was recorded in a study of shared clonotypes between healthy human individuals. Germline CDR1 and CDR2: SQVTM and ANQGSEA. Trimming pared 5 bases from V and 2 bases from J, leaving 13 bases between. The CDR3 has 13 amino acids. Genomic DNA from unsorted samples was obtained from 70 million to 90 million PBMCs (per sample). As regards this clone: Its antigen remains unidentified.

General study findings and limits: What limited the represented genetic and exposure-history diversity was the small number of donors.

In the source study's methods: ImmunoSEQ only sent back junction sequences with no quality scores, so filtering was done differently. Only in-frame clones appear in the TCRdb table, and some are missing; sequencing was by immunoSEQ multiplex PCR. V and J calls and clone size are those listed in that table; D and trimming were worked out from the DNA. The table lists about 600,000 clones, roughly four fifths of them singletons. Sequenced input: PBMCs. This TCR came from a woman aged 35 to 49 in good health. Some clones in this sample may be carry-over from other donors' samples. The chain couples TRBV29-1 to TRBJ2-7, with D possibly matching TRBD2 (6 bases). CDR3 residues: CSVQEGPTYEQYF. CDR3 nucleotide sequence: TGCAGCGTTCAGGAGGGGCCGACCTACGAGCAGTACTTC.